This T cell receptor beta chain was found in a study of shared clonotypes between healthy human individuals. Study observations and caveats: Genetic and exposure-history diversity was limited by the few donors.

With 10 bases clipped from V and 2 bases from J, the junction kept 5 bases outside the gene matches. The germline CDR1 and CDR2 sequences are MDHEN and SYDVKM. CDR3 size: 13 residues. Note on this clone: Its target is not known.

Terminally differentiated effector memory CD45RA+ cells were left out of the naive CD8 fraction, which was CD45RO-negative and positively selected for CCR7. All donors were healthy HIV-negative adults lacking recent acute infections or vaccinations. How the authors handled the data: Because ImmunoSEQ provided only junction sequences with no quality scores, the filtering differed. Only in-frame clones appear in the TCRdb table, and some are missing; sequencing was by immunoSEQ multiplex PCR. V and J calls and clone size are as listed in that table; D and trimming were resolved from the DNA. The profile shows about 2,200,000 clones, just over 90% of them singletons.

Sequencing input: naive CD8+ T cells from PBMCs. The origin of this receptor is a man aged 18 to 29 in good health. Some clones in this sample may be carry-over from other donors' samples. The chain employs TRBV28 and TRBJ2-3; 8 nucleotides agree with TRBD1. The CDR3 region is CAIRDRHTDTQYF. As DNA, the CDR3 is TGTGCCATCCGGGACAGGCACACAGATACGCAGTATTTT.